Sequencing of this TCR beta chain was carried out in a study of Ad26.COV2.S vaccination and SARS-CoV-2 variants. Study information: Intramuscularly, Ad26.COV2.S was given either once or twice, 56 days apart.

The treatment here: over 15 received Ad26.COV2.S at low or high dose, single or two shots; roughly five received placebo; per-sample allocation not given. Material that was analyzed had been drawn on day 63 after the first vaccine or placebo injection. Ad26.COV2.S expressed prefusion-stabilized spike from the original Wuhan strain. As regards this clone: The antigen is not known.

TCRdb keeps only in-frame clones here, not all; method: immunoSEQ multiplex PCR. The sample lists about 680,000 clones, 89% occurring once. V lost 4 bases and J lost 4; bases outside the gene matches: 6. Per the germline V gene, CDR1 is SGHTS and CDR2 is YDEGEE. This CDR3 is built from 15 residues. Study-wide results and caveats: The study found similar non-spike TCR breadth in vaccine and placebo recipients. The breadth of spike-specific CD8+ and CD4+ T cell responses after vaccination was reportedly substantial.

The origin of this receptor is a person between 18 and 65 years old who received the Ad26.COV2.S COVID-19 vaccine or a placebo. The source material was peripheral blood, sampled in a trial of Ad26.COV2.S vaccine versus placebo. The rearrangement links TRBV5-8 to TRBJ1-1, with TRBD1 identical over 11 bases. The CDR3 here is CASSPADRGLTEAFF. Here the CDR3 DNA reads TGTGCCAGCAGCCCAGCGGACAGGGGGCTCACTGAAGCTTTCTTT.